The sample holds a few counts of the clone carrying this T cell receptor (beta chain). Its antigen is not identified. Patients were ruled out by autoimmune disease history or systemic immunosuppression. Blood was sampled at baseline, cycle 4 day 1, and cycle 7 day 1. This sample stems from a study of OX40 agonist ivuxolimab in advanced cancers. Study-wide context: Patients with prior anti-PD-1, anti-PD-L1 or anti-CTLA-4 therapy were eligible; roughly 41% had some.

General study results and limits: Within 6 weeks, CD4+ and CD8+ blood T cells expanded clonally at 0.1 to 3.0 mg/kg.

Produced via immunoSEQ multiplex PCR; TCRdb's table is partial and in-frame only. Of around 43,000 clones in the sample, roughly nine tenths are singletons; the top ten hold roughly a sixth. The CDR3 has 15 residues. Between the trimmed V and J ends, which lost 5 bases and 6 bases, there was a span of 17 bases. The germline V gene encodes CDR1 SGHTA and CDR2 FQGNSA. J is TRBJ2-1 and V is TRBV7-2; D tentatively reads TRBD1 or TRBD2 (5 bases each). The receptor's source is an adult with an advanced solid tumor such as melanoma, head and neck, liver or kidney cancer. The sample consisted of CD4+ or CD8+ T cells sorted from blood, taken in a trial of the OX40 agonist ivuxolimab. CDR3 sequence (DNA): TGTGCCAGCAGCCGCCGGGACCAATACACCAATGAGCAGTTCTTC. Translated, it gives CASSRRDQYTNEQFF.